What follows is one TCR beta chain and its context. Its specificity is not known. Mismatch with germline at one junction end may stem from a read error. Sequencing was done on patients that had shown CD8+CD57+ cell expansion by flow cytometry. Severe acquired aplastic anemia affected all patients. Receipt of therapy had not occurred in any patient by the time of blood sampling. Germline values: CDR1 ENHRY, CDR2 SYGVKD. The CDR3 has 17 amino acids. The entry originates in a study of CD8+CD57+ T cells in acquired aplastic anemia. General study results and limits: Levels of CD8+ Simpson's diversity were not significantly distinct in patients versus controls.

Profiling of TCR beta VDJ combinations and CDR3 sequences used genomic DNA as template. TCRdb re-called the reads with MiXCR, one entry per CDR3 protein. There are hundreds of thousands of distinct CDR3 sequences in the sample; around 30% occur only once, and around 0.82% lies in the top ten. The specimen sequenced was sorted CD4+, CD8+, or CD8+CD57+ T cells (not recorded which) from PBMCs. This TCR derives from a human donor with aplastic anemia. The chain carries TRBV10-3 and TRBJ1-1, with D uncertain. The CDR3 DNA follows: TGTGCCAGCAGTTACCTCGAAACCCCTGCAGGGAACACTGAAGCTTTCTTT. It encodes CASSYLETPAGNTEAFF.